The 4 T cell receptor beta chains reported below all come from one sample, sequenced in a study of T cell responses to AZD1222 COVID-19 vaccine. Method: immunoSEQ multiplex PCR; TCRdb's copy keeps in-frame clones and lacks some. This table has 110,000 or so clones, 75% to 95% appearing once. This specimen consisted of peripheral blood, obtained on day 0 of AZD1222 vaccination. These receptors all stem from an adult in good health.

On this clone: The junction shows a germline mismatch at one end, possibly a read error. CDR3 nucleotides: TGTGCCAGCAGTGCCAAGACAGGGTCCCTGCTCTTC. Translation: CASSAKTGSLLF. The chain couples TRBV27 to TRBJ2-1; TRBD1 agrees at 7 bases. This CDR3 has 12 residues. The germline CDR1 and CDR2 sequences are MNHEY and SMNVEV (reference sequence).

Remarks on this clone: The same CDR3 also results from other DNA sequences found in this sample. The V and J genes are TRBV7-2 and TRBJ1-2; tentative D call: TRBD1 (6 bases). Germline CDR1 and CDR2: SGHTA and FQGNSA. The CDR3 runs 13 residues. The V end lost 5 bases, the J end lost 1 base, and 8 bases lay between the germline ends. CDR3 sequence: CASSPDSNYGYTF. CDR3 bases: TGTGCCAGCAGCCCGGACAGTAACTATGGCTACACCTTC.

The J gene is TRBJ2-1, the V gene TRBV5-8; TRBD2 might be the D (5 bases). This CDR3 comprises 13 residues. V gave up 4 bases and J gave up 11 bases, with 16 bases separating them. Germline CDR1 SGHTS, CDR2 YDEGEE. The CDR3 here is CASSPPGGGQQFF. Written as DNA, the CDR3 is TGTGCCAGCAGCCCCCCAGGAGGAGGACAGCAGTTCTTC.

The chain joins TRBV6-5 to TRBJ1-2, with unresolved D. V was shortened by 2 bases and J by 4 bases, with 14 bases between the two germline ends. CDR3 length: 15 residues. Germline CDR1 is MNHEY and CDR2 is SVGAGI. The CDR3 region is CASSYTREIGYGYTF. CDR3 bases: TGTGCCAGCAGTTACACGAGGGAAATTGGCTATGGCTACACCTTC.